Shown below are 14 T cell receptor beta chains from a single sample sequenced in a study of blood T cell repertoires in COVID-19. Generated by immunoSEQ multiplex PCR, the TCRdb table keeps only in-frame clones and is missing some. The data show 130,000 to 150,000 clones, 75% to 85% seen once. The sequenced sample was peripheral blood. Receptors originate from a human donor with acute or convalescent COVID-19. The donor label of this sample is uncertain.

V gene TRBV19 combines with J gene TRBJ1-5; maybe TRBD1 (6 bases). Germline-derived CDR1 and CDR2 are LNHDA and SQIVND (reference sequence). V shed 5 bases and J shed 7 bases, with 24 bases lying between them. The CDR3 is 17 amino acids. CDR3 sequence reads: CASSPTVLTGRNQPQHF. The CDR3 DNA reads TGTGCCAGTAGTCCAACTGTTCTTACAGGGCGAAACCAGCCCCAGCATTTT.

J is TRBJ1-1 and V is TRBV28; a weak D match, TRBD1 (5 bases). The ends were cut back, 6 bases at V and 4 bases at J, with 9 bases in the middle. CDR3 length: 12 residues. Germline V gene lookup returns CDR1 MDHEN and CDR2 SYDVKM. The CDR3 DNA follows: TGTGCCAGCAGCGGGGGAATCACTGAAGCTTTCTTT. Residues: CASSGGITEAFF.

DNA of the CDR3: TGTGCCAGCAGCTTAGCGCTGGCGGGGTCCGGGGAGCTGTTTTTT. This sequence encodes CASSLALAGSGELFF. This chain uses TRBV7-9 with TRBJ2-2, with D perhaps matching TRBD2 (6 bases). Germline lookup yields CDR1 SEHNR and CDR2 FQNEAQ (reference sequence). The V and J ends lost 0 bases and 6 bases respectively, with 11 bases between them. The CDR3 consists of 15 residues.

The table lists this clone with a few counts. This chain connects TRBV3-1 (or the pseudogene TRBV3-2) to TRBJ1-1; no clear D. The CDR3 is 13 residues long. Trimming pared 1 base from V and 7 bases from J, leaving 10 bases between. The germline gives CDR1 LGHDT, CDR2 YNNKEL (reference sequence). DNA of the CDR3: TGTGCCAGCAGCCAAGGAACTAAGAGTGAAGCTTTCTTT. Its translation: CASSQGTKSEAFF.

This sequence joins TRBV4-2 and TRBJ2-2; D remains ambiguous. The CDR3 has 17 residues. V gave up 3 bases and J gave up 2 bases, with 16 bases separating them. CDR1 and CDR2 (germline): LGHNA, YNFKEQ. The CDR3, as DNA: TGTGCCAGCAGCCAGGCATACGATTCTTTTAACACCGGGGAGCTGTTTTTT. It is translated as CASSQAYDSFNTGELFF.

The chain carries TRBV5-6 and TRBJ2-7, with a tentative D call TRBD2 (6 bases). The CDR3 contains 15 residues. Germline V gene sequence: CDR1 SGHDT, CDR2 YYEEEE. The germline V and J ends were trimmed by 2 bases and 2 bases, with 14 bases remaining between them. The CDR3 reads CASSLGLARTYEQYV. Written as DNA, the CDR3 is TGTGCCAGCAGCTTAGGTCTAGCGCGCACCTACGAGCAGTACGTC.

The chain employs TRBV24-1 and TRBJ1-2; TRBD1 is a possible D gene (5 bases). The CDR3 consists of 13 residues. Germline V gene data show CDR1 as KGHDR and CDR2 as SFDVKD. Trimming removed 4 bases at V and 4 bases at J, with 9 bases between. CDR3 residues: CATSDETAYGYTF. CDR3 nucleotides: TGTGCCACCAGTGACGAGACAGCCTATGGCTACACCTTC.

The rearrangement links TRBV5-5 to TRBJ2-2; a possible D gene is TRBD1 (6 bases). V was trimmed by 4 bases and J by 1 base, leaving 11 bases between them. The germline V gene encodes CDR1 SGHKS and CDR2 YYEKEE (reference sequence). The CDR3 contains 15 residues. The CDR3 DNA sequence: TGTGCCAGCAGCCGGACAGATCTGAACACCGGGGAGCTGTTTTTT. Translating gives CASSRTDLNTGELFF.

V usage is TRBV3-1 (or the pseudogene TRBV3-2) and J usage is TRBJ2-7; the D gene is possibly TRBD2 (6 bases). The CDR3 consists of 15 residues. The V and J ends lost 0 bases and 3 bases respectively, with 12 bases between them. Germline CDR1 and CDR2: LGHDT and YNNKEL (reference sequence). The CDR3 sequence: CASSQDLTRGYEQYF. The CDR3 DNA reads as TGTGCCAGCAGCCAAGATTTGACTAGAGGCTACGAGCAGTACTTC.

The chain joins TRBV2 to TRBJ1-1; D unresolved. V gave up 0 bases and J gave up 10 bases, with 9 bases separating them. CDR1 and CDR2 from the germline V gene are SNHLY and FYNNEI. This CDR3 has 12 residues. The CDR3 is CASSEAPGRAFF. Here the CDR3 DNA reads TGTGCCAGCAGTGAAGCGCCTGGTAGAGCTTTCTTT.

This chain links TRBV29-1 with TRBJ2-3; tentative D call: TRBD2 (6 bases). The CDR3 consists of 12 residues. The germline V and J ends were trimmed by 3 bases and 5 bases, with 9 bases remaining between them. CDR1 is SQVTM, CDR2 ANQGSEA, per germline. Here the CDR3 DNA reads TGCAGCGTTGATTTGGGGGGAGATACGCAGTATTTT. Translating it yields CSVDLGGDTQYF.

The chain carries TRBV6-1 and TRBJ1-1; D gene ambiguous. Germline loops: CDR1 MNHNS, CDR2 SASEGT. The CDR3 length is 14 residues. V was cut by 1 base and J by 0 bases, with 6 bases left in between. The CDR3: CASSEEQMNTEAFF. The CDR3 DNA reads TGTGCCAGCAGTGAAGAGCAAATGAACACTGAAGCTTTCTTT.

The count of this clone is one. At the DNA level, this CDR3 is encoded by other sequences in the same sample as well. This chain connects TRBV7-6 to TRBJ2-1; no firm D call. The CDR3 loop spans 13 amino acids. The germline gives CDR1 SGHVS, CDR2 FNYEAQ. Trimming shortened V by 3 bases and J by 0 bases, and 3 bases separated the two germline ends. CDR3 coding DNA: TGTGCCAGCAGCTTTAGCTCCTACAATGAGCAGTTCTTC. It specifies CASSFSSYNEQFF.

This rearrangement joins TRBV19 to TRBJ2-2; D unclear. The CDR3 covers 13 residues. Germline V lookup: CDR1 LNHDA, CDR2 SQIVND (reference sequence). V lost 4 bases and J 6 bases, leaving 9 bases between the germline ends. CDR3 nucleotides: TGTGCCAGTAGTAGCGGAGCGCCCGGGGAGCTGTTTTTT. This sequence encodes CASSSGAPGELFF.